The 23 T cell receptor beta chains listed next were all sequenced from one sample in a study of sequential checkpoint blockade in melanoma (dated by TCRdb to about 2019). Library creation used the immunoSEQ multiplex PCR assay. This immuneACCESS table, as held by TCRdb, lists in-frame sequences with V and J called but not all clones. Of the missing ones, under half trace to an unresolved V gene in checked studies; the others have no known cause. The sample yields about 15,000 clones; approximately 80% were counted once. About 30% of the sample belongs to the ten largest clones. This specimen's treatment or condition label, per the study, means: randomized to nivolumab then ipilimumab (arm A) or the reverse (arm B). This specimen was CD8+ T cells sorted from blood (inferred from file names), taken from a patient given nivolumab and ipilimumab in sequence. The origin of the receptors is a human donor with melanoma.

The rearrangement uses TRBV7-6 and TRBJ2-7; 7 bases are shared with TRBD2. Germline V lookup: CDR1 SGHVS, CDR2 FNYEAQ. The CDR3 is 14 residues long. V shed 5 bases, J shed 4 bases, and the junction held 8 bases outside the gene matches. The CDR3 loop reads CASSLRAGIYEQYF. CDR3 nucleotide sequence: TGTGCCAGCAGCCTCCGAGCGGGAATATACGAGCAGTACTTC.

This clone was recorded once. V is TRBV27 and J is TRBJ2-3; tentatively, D is TRBD1 (6 bases). The CDR3 is 13 amino acids. Trimming pared 4 bases from V and 4 bases from J, leaving 9 bases between. Per the germline V gene, CDR1 is MNHEY and CDR2 is SMNVEV (reference sequence). The CDR3 bases are TGTGCCAGCAGTTCTACAGGGTCAGATACGCAGTATTTT. Translating it yields CASSSTGSDTQYF.

V and J are TRBV28 and TRBJ1-2; D possibly corresponds to TRBD1 (6 bases). Germline values: CDR1 MDHEN, CDR2 SYDVKM. V was trimmed by 8 bases and J by 3 bases, leaving 10 bases between them. The CDR3 covers 12 residues. The CDR3 here is CASQGMDYGYTF. Written as DNA, the CDR3 is TGTGCCAGCCAGGGGATGGACTATGGCTACACCTTC.

The V call is TRBV9, the J call TRBJ2-7; perhaps TRBD2 as D (5 bases). In germline, CDR1 is SGDLS, CDR2 YYNGEE. Trimming cost V 4 bases and J 6 bases, with 11 bases left between them. The length of the CDR3 is 12 residues. The CDR3 loop reads CASSLNEGEQYF. In nucleotides, the CDR3 is TGTGCCAGCAGCCTTAATGAGGGCGAGCAGTACTTC.

The chain carries TRBV11-2 and TRBJ2-7, with 9 positions matching TRBD1. The germline CDR1 and CDR2 sequences are SGHAT and FQNNGV. The CDR3 extends over 12 amino acids. Trimming at V came to 5 bases and at J to 4 bases, leaving 0 bases not matched to a gene. This CDR3 reads CASSGTGYEQYF. DNA for the CDR3: TGTGCCAGCAGCGGGACAGGGTACGAGCAGTACTTC.

The chain couples TRBV4-1 to TRBJ2-7; 9 positions match TRBD2. The V gene's germline CDR1 is MGHRA and CDR2 YSYEKL. Unmatched junction bases numbered 6, after V lost 0 bases and J lost 3 bases. CDR3 length equals 16 residues. The DNA for the CDR3 is TGCGCCAGCAGCCAAGATCTCCTAGCGGGACGCTACGAGCAGTACTTC. This gives the protein CASSQDLLAGRYEQYF.

V gene TRBV27 combines with J gene TRBJ2-3; D is uncertain. V was trimmed by 7 bases and J by 2 bases, leaving 16 bases between them. CDR1 and CDR2 (germline): MNHEY, SMNVEV (reference sequence). The CDR3 runs to 15 residues. This CDR3 is CASKISSWSTDTQYF. For the CDR3, the DNA is TGTGCCAGCAAGATCTCTAGTTGGTCCACAGATACGCAGTATTTT.

The rearrangement uses TRBV5-6 and TRBJ2-2; D remains ambiguous. In germline, CDR1 is SGHDT, CDR2 YYEEEE. Trimming stripped 3 bases from V and 6 bases from J, with 9 bases between. This CDR3 is built from 13 residues. In DNA form, the CDR3 reads TGTGCCAGCAGCTCCGGGTTTCCCGGGGAGCTGTTTTTT. Translated, it gives CASSSGFPGELFF.

Concerning this clone: Different DNA sequences within this sample yield the same CDR3. The chain is built from TRBV6-1 and TRBJ1-2; 7 nucleotides line up with TRBD1. This CDR3 is built from 14 residues. Germline lookup yields CDR1 MNHNS and CDR2 SASEGT. Germline trimming cut 4 bases from V and 6 bases from J; bases unmatched to any gene: 8. In nucleotides, the CDR3 is TGTGCCAGCAGTGCCGGCGGACAGGCAGATGGCTACACCTTC. It is translated as CASSAGGQADGYTF.

Only a few counts were recorded for this clone. The V call is TRBV28, the J call TRBJ1-6; 7 bases line up with TRBD1. Germline lookup yields CDR1 MDHEN and CDR2 SYDVKM. The CDR3 length is 15 residues. Trimming took 6 bases from V and 7 from J; bases not matched to a gene: 9. This chain's CDR3 is CASRLLQGPNSPLHF. CDR3 in DNA: TGTGCCAGCAGATTGTTACAGGGGCCGAATTCACCCCTCCACTTT.

The J gene is TRBJ2-3, the V gene TRBV7-2, with D tentatively TRBD2 (5 bases). Trimming cost V 3 bases and J 0 bases, with 10 bases left between them. The V gene's germline CDR1 is SGHTA and CDR2 FQGNSA. The length of the CDR3 is 15 residues. The CDR3 DNA sequence: TGTGCCAGCAGCTTCATAAGCGGTAGCACAGATACGCAGTATTTT. This sequence encodes CASSFISGSTDTQYF.

V is TRBV11-2 and J is TRBJ2-5, with D tentatively TRBD1 (6 bases). The DNA end is more similar to TRBJ2-7, so the J call may be wrong. The CDR3 runs to 12 residues. The germline CDR1 and CDR2 sequences are SGHAT and FQNNGV. Written as DNA, the CDR3 is TGTGCCAGCAGCTTGGGGGCCGACGAGCAGTACTTC. Its protein product is CASSLGADEQYF.

A few counts support this clone. The J gene is TRBJ2-7, the V gene TRBV6-5; D may be TRBD2 (6 bases). The length of the CDR3 is 14 residues. Looked up from germline, CDR1 is MNHEY and CDR2 is SVGAGI. Between the trimmed V and J ends, which lost 2 bases and 3 bases, there was a span of 11 bases. The CDR3, as DNA: TGTGCCAGCAGTTACGGGGGTAGCGGCTACGAGCAGTACTTC. Its translation is CASSYGGSGYEQYF.

The V call is TRBV5-1, the J call TRBJ2-2; 8 bases line up with TRBD2. J lost 0 bases, V lost 0 bases, and 4 bases had no gene match. CDR1 SGHRS and CDR2 YFSETQ come from the germline V gene. CDR3 length: 17 amino acids. The CDR3 protein is CASSLGRSGTNTGELFF. CDR3 nucleotide sequence: TGCGCCAGCAGCTTGGGGCGTAGCGGGACGAACACCGGGGAGCTGTTTTTT.

The V gene is TRBV9, the J gene TRBJ1-6; the D gene is possibly TRBD1 (5 bases). Trimming pared 0 bases from V and 7 bases from J, leaving 11 bases between. CDR1 and CDR2 from the germline V gene are SGDLS and YYNGEE. This CDR3 comprises 15 residues. The CDR3 DNA is TGTGCCAGCAGCGTAGCGGGACTTCAGAATTCACCCCTCCACTTT. Amino acid sequence: CASSVAGLQNSPLHF.

This chain joins TRBV14 and TRBJ2-5, with 8 bases fitting TRBD1. Germline values: CDR1 SGHDN, CDR2 FVKESK. V gave up 0 bases and J gave up 4 bases; unmatched junction bases: 7. There are 16 residues in the CDR3. The CDR3 loop reads CASSQDLPGGIETQYF. CDR3 nucleotide sequence: TGTGCCAGCAGCCAAGATCTCCCAGGGGGCATAGAGACCCAGTACTTC.

The genes are TRBV11-1 and TRBJ1-5; TRBD1 aligns across 8 bases. This CDR3 is built from 16 residues. Germline V gives CDR1 SGHAT, CDR2 FQDESV (reference sequence). V was pared by 3 bases and J by 7 bases, with 11 bases of the junction left unmatched. DNA of the CDR3: TGTGCCAGCAGCTTCCAAAGACAGGGGATAGACCAGCCCCAGCATTTT. It codes for CASSFQRQGIDQPQHF.

V gene TRBV7-9 combines with J gene TRBJ1-1; D may be TRBD1 (6 bases). Trimming left V 5 bases short and J 8 bases short, with 12 bases between. The CDR3 is 12 residues long. Germline V gene sequence: CDR1 SEHNR, CDR2 FQNEAQ (reference sequence). CDR3 sequence reads: CASSENRVEAFF. The CDR3 DNA reads TGTGCCAGCAGCGAAAACAGGGTAGAAGCTTTCTTT.

This clone has a handful of counts. The V gene is TRBV6-1, the J gene TRBJ2-1; D not certain. The germline CDR1 and CDR2 sequences are MNHNS and SASEGT. Between the trimmed V and J ends, which lost 1 base and 2 bases, there was a span of 9 bases. This CDR3 has 15 amino acids. CDR3 sequence: CASSEDIPPYNEQFF. The CDR3 DNA reads TGTGCCAGCAGTGAAGACATACCCCCCTACAATGAGCAGTTCTTC.

J is TRBJ2-5 and V is TRBV25-1, with D unclear. The end of the DNA is better explained by TRBJ2-7, so the J call may be wrong. The CDR3 has 12 residues. Germline V CDR1 and CDR2: MGHDK, SYGVNS. CDR3 DNA sequence: TGTGCCAGCAGTGAGGGCGTCGGCGAGCAGTACTTC. Translating gives CASSEGVGEQYF.

This chain joins TRBV6-1 and TRBJ2-1; 8 nucleotides line up with TRBD2. The CDR3 is made up of 15 amino acids. J gave up 9 bases and V 1 base, and 8 bases lay outside the gene matches. Germline V lookup: CDR1 MNHNS, CDR2 SASEGT. The CDR3 DNA reads TGTGCCAGCAGTGAAGGCGATAGCGGGGCTATTGAGCAGTTCTTC. Amino acids: CASSEGDSGAIEQFF.

The rearrangement joins TRBV6-1 to TRBJ1-4; 7 positions agree with TRBD1. V dropped 8 bases and J dropped 4; count of bases not matched to a gene: 7. Germline CDR1 reads MNHNS; CDR2 reads SASEGT. This CDR3 is built from 14 residues. The CDR3 DNA reads TGTGCCAGCCACCGGGACAGCGATAATGAAAAACTGTTTTTT. This sequence encodes CASHRDSDNEKLFF.

CDR3 protein: CASSLGQEAHEQYF. Here the CDR3 DNA reads TGTGCCAGCAGTTTGGGCCAGGAAGCCCACGAGCAGTACTTC. The gene calls are TRBV28 and TRBJ2-7; D unresolved. Deletions cut 3 bases from V and 5 bases from J, with 14 bases between. Germline CDR1 and CDR2: MDHEN and SYDVKM. The CDR3 consists of 14 residues.